This record concerns one T cell receptor (beta chain) sequence. What this receptor recognizes is not known. No qualities accompany the bases; no much larger clone lies one base away. Frozen genomic DNA underwent high-throughput TCRbeta CDR3 sequencing by immunoSEQ, including PCR amplification, mapping, bias correction and internal controls. Regarding the original processing steps: Only productive rearrangements were retained, and each unique TCRbeta sequence was defined by its CDR3 nucleotide sequence together with its V and J gene. For a sequence to be called donor-reactive, it needed a frequency of at least 0.01% and at least 5-fold expansion in CFSE-low cells compared with unstimulated pre-transplant cells. To ensure at least 90% detection power, minimum frequency thresholds were set for each subject based on that subject's lowest-template unstimulated sample. Jensen-Shannon divergence between the top 1000 TCRbeta sequences after and before transplant was used to measure repertoire turnover. Two-sided Fisher's exact tests were used to test for changes in how often donor-reactive sequences were detected. This is the immuneACCESS table as TCRdb keeps it, with only in-frame sequences that have V and J called. A part of the clones is gone; compared with another copy, unresolved V genes explain less than half, and the rest is unexplained. That table furnishes V, J and clone size, whereas the DNA furnished D and trimming. Counted in this sample were around 100,000 clones; 82% of them appeared once. 0.8% to 1% of the sample goes to the ten largest clones.

The sample is drawn from a study of T cell clones after liver transplantation (dated by TCRdb to 2018 to 2020). About the investigation overall: The samples were obtained from ITN030ST, a randomized trial that attempted immunosuppression withdrawal within 2 years after liver transplantation. Donor-reactive T cell clones were identified by TCRbeta sequencing following a pre-transplant mixed lymphocyte reaction and were subsequently tracked in post-transplant blood. Third party-reactive TCRbeta sequences from pre-transplant MLRs were also identified as an antigen-independent comparator for donor-reactive sequences. Three of the eight recipients were HCV-positive; the others were transplanted for non-autoimmune, non-viral indications. Until randomization at 12-24 months post-transplant, subjects were given standard immunosuppression, with no induction therapy. To count as tolerant, a recipient had to stay completely off immunosuppression for at least one year without liver enzymes climbing beyond twice the upper limit of normal. Blood samples were collected pre-transplant, then pre-randomization ahead of withdrawal, and finally post-randomization once withdrawal had either been completed or failed. A cohort of 8 liver transplant recipients was studied, of whom 3 were classified as tolerant and 5 as non-tolerant.

What the authors observed across the whole study: The conclusions were preliminary, being limited by small, heterogeneous patient numbers and by non-standardized post-transplant time points. Low numbers of available donor cells limited the measurable donor-reactive repertoire in a couple of subjects. After accounting for repertoire turnover, donor-reactive detection was significantly reduced in 7 of 8 subjects for CD4 and 8 of 8 for CD8. Because allograft tissue specimens were not available, migration of donor-reactive T cells into the graft, rather than deletion, may have occurred. In 5 of 8 subjects, circulating donor-reactive CD4 TCRbeta sequences decreased significantly after transplant, regardless of tolerance or HCV status. A greater decline was seen for donor-reactive sequences than for third party-reactive sequences, suggesting partial antigen-specific deletion unrelated to withdrawal success.

Measured from the cysteine to the phenylalanine, the CDR3 is 14 residues long. CDR3 DNA is the only sequence kept; it has 42 bases, read in frame from the first base. CDR1 and CDR2, per the germline V gene, are SGHDN and FVKESK. V gives up 4 bases and J gives up 2 bases, and the segment between their germline ends measures 12 bases. Read against the paper, the sample's time point label means: pre-transplant. Thawed unstimulated PBMCs were stained for CD3, CD4 and CD8 and FACS-sorted into CD3+CD4+ and CD3+CD8+ populations. Each of the 8 studied subjects was randomized to immunosuppression withdrawal. The Qiagen DNeasy Blood and Tissue Kit was used to isolate genomic DNA.

This specimen consisted of CD4+ T cells from blood, obtained before liver transplant. The chain employs TRBV14 and TRBJ2-7, with no D gene named confidently. This receptor was obtained from a human donor who received a liver transplant. At the DNA level, the sequence is TGTGCCAGCAGCCCGGATCTGGGTCCCTACGAGCAGTACTTC. This gives the protein CASSPDLGPYEQYF.